This T cell receptor (beta chain) was retrieved from a study of shared clonotypes between healthy human individuals. Overall study context: Researchers assigned three CD4 naive, three CD4 memory, two CD8 naive and one CD8 memory plate to each donor.

Regarding this clone: Its antigen is unidentified.

The V gene's germline CDR1 is SGHRS and CDR2 YFSETQ. The CDR3 has 17 residues. V shed 0 bases and J shed 2 bases, with 18 bases lying between them. Overall study findings and caveats: Non-shared clonotypes had lower generation probabilities than those shared by all four donors.

The authors distributed each subset's genomic DNA evenly over several immunoSEQ plates. The sorted-subset replicate PCRs were given around 0.2 ug DNA, which is tens of thousands of T cell genomes. Method: immunoSEQ multiplex PCR; TCRdb's copy keeps in-frame clones and lacks some. The repertoire holds about 1,500,000 clones, with roughly 97% as singletons. The sequence came from a man aged 30-40 years in good health. Sample: naive CD4+ T cells sorted from blood. Indicated subset: CD45RA+ positively selected. This rearrangement joins TRBV5-1 to TRBJ2-7, with D possibly being TRBD2 (5 bases). The CDR3 reads CASSLDEGSLRAYEQYF. In nucleotides, the CDR3 is TGCGCCAGCAGCTTGGATGAAGGGAGCCTAAGAGCCTACGAGCAGTACTTC.